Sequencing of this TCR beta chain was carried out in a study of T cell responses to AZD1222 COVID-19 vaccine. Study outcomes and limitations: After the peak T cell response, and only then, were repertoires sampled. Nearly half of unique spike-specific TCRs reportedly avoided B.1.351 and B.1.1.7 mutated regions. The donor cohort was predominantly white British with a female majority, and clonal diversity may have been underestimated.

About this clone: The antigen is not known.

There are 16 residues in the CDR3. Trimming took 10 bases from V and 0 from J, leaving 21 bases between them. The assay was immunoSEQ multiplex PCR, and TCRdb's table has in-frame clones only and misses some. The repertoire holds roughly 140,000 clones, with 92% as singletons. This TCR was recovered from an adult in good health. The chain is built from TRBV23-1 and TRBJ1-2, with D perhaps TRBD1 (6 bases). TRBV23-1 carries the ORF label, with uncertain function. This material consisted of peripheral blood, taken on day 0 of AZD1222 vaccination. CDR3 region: CATYSRQVTANYGYTF. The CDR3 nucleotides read TGCGCCACCTATTCTAGACAGGTGACAGCTAACTATGGCTACACCTTC.